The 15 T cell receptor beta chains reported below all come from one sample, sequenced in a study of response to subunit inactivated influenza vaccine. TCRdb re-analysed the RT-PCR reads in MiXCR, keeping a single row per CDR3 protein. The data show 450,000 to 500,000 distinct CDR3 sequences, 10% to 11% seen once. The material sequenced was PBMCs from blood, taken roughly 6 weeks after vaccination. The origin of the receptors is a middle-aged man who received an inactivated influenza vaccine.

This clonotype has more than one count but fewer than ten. In DNA form, the CDR3 reads TGTGCCAGCAGCGCAGGGAACAGAGACCAAGAGACCCAGTACTTC. Protein product: CASSAGNRDQETQYF. The chain is built from TRBV7-9 and TRBJ2-5; maybe TRBD1 (5 bases). This CDR3 is 15 amino acids long. Looked up from germline, CDR1 is SEHNR and CDR2 is FQNEAQ (reference sequence). V was shortened by 5 bases and J by 0 bases, with 13 bases between the two germline ends.

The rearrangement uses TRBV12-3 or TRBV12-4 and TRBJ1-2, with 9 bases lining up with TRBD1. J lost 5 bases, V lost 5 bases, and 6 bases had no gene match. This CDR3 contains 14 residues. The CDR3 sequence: CASSGDRASYGYTF. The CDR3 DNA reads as TGTGCCAGCAGTGGGGACAGGGCCAGTTATGGCTACACCTTC.

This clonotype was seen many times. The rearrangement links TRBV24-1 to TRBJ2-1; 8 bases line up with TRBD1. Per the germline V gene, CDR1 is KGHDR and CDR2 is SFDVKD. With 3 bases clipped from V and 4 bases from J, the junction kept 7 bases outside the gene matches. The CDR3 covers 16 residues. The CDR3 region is CATSDNRDRTYNEQFF. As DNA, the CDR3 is TGTGCCACCAGTGATAACCGGGACAGGACGTACAATGAGCAGTTCTTC.

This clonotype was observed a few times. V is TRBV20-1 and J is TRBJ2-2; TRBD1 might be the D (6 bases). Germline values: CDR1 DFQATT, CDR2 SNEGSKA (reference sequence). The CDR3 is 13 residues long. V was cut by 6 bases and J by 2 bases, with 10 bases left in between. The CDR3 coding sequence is TGCAGTGCCTACAGGGATAACACCGGGGAGCTGTTTTTT. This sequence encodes CSAYRDNTGELFF.

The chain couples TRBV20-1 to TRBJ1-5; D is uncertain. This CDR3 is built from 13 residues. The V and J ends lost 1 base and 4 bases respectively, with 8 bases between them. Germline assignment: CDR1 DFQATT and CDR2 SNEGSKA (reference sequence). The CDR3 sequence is CSARAGQNQPQHF. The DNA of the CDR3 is TGCAGTGCTAGAGCGGGCCAAAATCAGCCCCAGCATTTT.

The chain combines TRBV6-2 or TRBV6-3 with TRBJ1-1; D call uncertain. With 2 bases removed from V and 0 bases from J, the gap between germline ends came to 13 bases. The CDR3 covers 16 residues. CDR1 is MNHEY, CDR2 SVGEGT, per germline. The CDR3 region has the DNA TGTGCCAGCAGTTACCCTAGGGAGACACTGAACACTGAAGCTTTCTTT. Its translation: CASSYPRETLNTEAFF.

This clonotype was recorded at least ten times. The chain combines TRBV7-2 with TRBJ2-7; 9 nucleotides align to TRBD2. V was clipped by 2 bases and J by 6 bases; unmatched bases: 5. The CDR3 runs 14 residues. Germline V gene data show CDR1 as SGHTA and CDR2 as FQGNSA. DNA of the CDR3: TGTGCCAGCAGCTTAAGCGGGAGGACCCGCGAGCAGTACTTC. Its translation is CASSLSGRTREQYF.

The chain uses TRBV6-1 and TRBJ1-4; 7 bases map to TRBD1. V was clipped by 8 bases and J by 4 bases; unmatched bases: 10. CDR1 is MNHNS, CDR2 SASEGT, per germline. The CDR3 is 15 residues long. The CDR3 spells CASLRTGADNEKLFF. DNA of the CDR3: TGTGCCAGCCTTCGCACAGGGGCGGATAATGAAAAACTGTTTTTT.

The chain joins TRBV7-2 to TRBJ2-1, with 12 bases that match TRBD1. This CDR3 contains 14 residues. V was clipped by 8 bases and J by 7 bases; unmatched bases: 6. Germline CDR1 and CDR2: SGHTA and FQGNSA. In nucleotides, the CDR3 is TGTGCCAGCGGTCCGGGACAGGGGGCGAATGAGCAGTTCTTC. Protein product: CASGPGQGANEQFF.

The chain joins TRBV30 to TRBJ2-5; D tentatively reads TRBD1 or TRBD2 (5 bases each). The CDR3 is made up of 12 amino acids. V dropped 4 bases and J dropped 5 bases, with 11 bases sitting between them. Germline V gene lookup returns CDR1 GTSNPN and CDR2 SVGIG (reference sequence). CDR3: CAWNRDGETQYF. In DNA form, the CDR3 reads TGTGCCTGGAATCGGGACGGCGAGACCCAGTACTTC.

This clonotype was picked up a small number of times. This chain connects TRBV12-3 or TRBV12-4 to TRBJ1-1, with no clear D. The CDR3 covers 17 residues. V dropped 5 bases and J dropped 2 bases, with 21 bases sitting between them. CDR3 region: CASSPYPGTGRNTEAFF. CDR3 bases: TGTGCCAGCAGTCCCTACCCCGGAACGGGGAGAAACACTGAAGCTTTCTTT.

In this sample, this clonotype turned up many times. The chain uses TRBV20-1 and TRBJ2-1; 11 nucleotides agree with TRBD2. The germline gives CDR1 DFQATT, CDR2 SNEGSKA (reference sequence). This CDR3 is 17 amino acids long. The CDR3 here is CRPGTSGVIRTYNEQFF. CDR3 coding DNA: TGCAGGCCCGGGACTAGCGGAGTTATACGGACCTACAATGAGCAGTTCTTC.

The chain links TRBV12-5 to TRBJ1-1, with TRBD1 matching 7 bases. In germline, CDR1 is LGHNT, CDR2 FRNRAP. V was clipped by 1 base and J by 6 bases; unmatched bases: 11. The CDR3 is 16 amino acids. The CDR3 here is CASGLDPTGKHPEAFF. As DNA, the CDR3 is TGTGCTAGTGGTTTGGACCCGACAGGGAAACACCCTGAAGCTTTCTTT.

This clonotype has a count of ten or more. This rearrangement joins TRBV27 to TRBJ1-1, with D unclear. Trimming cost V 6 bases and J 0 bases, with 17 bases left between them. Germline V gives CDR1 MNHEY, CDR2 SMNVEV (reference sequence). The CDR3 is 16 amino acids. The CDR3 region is CASSPTVATMNTEAFF. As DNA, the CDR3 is TGTGCCAGCAGCCCCACCGTAGCGACGATGAACACTGAAGCTTTCTTT.

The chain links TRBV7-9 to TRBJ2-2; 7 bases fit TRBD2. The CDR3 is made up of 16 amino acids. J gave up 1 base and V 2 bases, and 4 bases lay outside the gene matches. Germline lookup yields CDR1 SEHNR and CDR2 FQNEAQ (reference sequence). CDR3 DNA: TGTGCCAGCAGCTTACGGCCGGGGGGGAACACCGGGGAGCTGTTTTTT. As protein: CASSLRPGGNTGELFF.